What follows are 13 T cell receptor beta chains derived from one specimen sequenced in a study of blood T cell repertoires in COVID-19. Produced via immunoSEQ multiplex PCR; TCRdb's table is partial and in-frame only. The profile shows tens of thousands of clones, 85% of them singletons. Input material: peripheral blood. These TCRs come from an older man with acute or convalescent COVID-19.

The sample holds one count of this clone. The chain uses TRBV13 and TRBJ2-5; a weak D match, TRBD2 (6 bases). The germline V gene encodes CDR1 PRHDT and CDR2 FYEKMQ (reference sequence). CDR3 length equals 11 residues. V gave up 5 bases and J gave up 12 bases, with 13 bases separating them. The chain's CDR3 is CASSQTGTEYF. The CDR3 DNA reads as TGTGCCAGCAGCCAAACCGGGACTGAGTACTTC.

The rearrangement uses TRBV28 and TRBJ2-1, with D tentatively TRBD2 (6 bases). Between the trimmed V and J ends, which lost 6 bases and 4 bases, there was a span of 13 bases. Germline V lookup: CDR1 MDHEN, CDR2 SYDVKM. The CDR3 has 14 residues. The CDR3 DNA is TGTGCCAGCAGCCTAGCGCTGGCTTACAATGAGCAGTTCTTC. This translates into CASSLALAYNEQFF. Complete variable domain (other parts from reference TRBV28 and TRBJ2-1): DVKVTQSSRYLVKRTGEKVFLECVQDMDHENMFWYRQDPGLGLRLIYFSYDVKMKEKGDIPEGYSVSREKKERFSLILESASTNQTSMYLCASSLALAYNEQFFGPGTRLTVL.

V gene TRBV7-8 combines with J gene TRBJ1-4; D not certain. V lost 4 bases, J lost 7 bases, and 19 bases lay in between. This CDR3 has 16 residues. Germline V CDR1 and CDR2: SGHVS, FQNEAQ. The chain's CDR3 is CASSSPVLNLVEKLFF. In DNA form, the CDR3 reads TGTGCCAGCAGCTCCCCGGTCCTCAACCTAGTTGAAAAACTGTTTTTT.

The genes are TRBV5-1 and TRBJ2-5; D is possibly TRBD1 (6 bases). The CDR3 is 14 amino acids. Germline V gene sequence: CDR1 SGHRS, CDR2 YFSETQ. V was cut by 4 bases and J by 5 bases, with 15 bases left in between. DNA of the CDR3: TGCGCCAGCAGCCGGGACACCAAAGGCGAGACCCAGTACTTC. Protein sequence: CASSRDTKGETQYF.

The gene calls are TRBV30 and TRBJ2-7, with D unclear. Germline assignment: CDR1 GTSNPN and CDR2 SVGIG (reference sequence). Trimming pared 3 bases from V and 7 bases from J, leaving 10 bases between. The CDR3 consists of 11 residues. CDR3 bases: TGTGCCTGGAGCCGTTTATTTGAGCAGTACTTC. Translated: CAWSRLFEQYF.

This chain uses TRBV29-1 with TRBJ1-2; no reliable D call. V gave up 4 bases and J gave up 2 bases, with 8 bases separating them. This CDR3 has 12 amino acids. CDR1 and CDR2 (germline): SQVTM, ANQGSEA. CDR3 nucleotides: TGCAGCGTTGTTTGGCAGAACTATGGCTACACCTTC. Amino acid sequence: CSVVWQNYGYTF.

This clone was counted between two and nine times. The chain combines TRBV29-1 with TRBJ1-4; no firm D call. CDR1 is SQVTM, CDR2 ANQGSEA, per germline. The CDR3 sequence is 15 residues long. V was clipped by 0 bases and J by 3 bases, with 11 bases between them. The CDR3 DNA reads as TGCAGCGTTGAAGAACGGACTTCGGCTAATGAAAAACTGTTTTTT. Residues: CSVEERTSANEKLFF. The full variable domain, its missing parts supplied by reference TRBV29-1 and TRBJ1-4, is SAVISQKPSRDICQRGTSLTIQCQVDSQVTMMFWYRQQPGQSLTLIATANQGSEATYESGFVIDKFPISRPNLTFSTLTVSNMSPEDSSIYLCSVEERTSANEKLFFGSGTQLSVL.

The V gene is TRBV14, the J gene TRBJ2-7; 8 bases align to TRBD2. The CDR3 length is 14 residues. V dropped 5 bases and J dropped 3; count of bases not matched to a gene: 6. Per germline, CDR1 SGHDN and CDR2 FVKESK. In DNA form, the CDR3 reads TGTGCCAGCAGCGACTTAAGCGGGAGCTACGAGCAGTACTTC. Its protein product is CASSDLSGSYEQYF.

V and J are TRBV24-1 and TRBJ2-1; D may be TRBD2 (5 bases). CDR1 is KGHDR and CDR2 is SFDVKD in the germline V gene. V lost 3 bases, J lost 2 bases, and 13 bases lay in between. The length of the CDR3 is 16 residues. The CDR3 protein is CATSDQRRGPYNEQFF. The CDR3 DNA sequence: TGTGCCACCAGTGATCAGCGGAGAGGACCCTACAATGAGCAGTTCTTC.

Only one count was recorded for this clone. V is TRBV5-1 and J is TRBJ2-3; a possible D gene is TRBD2 (5 bases). Germline CDR1 is SGHRS and CDR2 is YFSETQ. Trimming shortened V by 0 bases and J by 2 bases, and 13 bases separated the two germline ends. This CDR3 is 16 amino acids long. The CDR3 reads CASSLAAGSNTDTQYF. The CDR3 DNA sequence: TGCGCCAGCAGCTTGGCGGCGGGCAGTAACACAGATACGCAGTATTTT. Full variable domain (remainder filled in from reference TRBV5-1 and TRBJ2-3): KAGVTQTPRYLIKTRGQQVTLSCSPISGHRSVSWYQQTPGQGLQFLFEYFSETQRNKGNFPGRFSGRQFSNSRSEMNVSTLELGDSALYLCASSLAAGSNTDTQYFGPGTRLTVL.

The V and J genes are TRBV6-1 and TRBJ1-1, with unresolved D. The CDR3 runs 15 residues. Trimming took 2 bases from V and 4 from J, leaving 14 bases between them. Germline CDR1 MNHNS, CDR2 SASEGT. The CDR3 sequence: CASSERAVGGTEAFF. CDR3 nucleotide sequence: TGTGCCAGCAGTGAACGGGCCGTCGGAGGCACTGAAGCTTTCTTT.

The V and J genes are TRBV5-1 and TRBJ2-7; 9 bases align to TRBD1. J was trimmed by 2 bases and V by 3 bases; bases with no gene match: 9. The CDR3 runs 16 residues. Germline values: CDR1 SGHRS, CDR2 YFSETQ. The CDR3 is CASSSRPGQGAYEQYF. The CDR3 bases are TGCGCCAGCAGCTCGCGACCGGGACAGGGAGCCTACGAGCAGTACTTC.

The V and J genes are TRBV6-1 and TRBJ2-7; 16 bases are a match to TRBD2. The CDR3 runs to 17 residues. V gave up 4 bases and J gave up 5 bases; unmatched junction bases: 8. Looked up from germline, CDR1 is MNHNS and CDR2 is SASEGT. In DNA, the CDR3 is TGTGCCAGCAGTGGGGGACTAGCGGGAGGGCCGCTCCACGAGCAGTACTTC. It is translated as CASSGGLAGGPLHEQYF.